The source of this TCR beta chain is a study of blood T cell repertoires in COVID-19. The overall study: The samples span acute and convalescent COVID-19 from the United States, Italy and Spain. PBMCs, B-cell-depleted T cells, or T cells were the source of the cDNA or gDNA that made up the material.

Authors' processing steps: Nucleated cell number was recorded as an estimate derived from reference gene primer amplification. Some clones are missing from TCRdb's copy, which holds only in-frame ones; the method was immunoSEQ multiplex PCR. D and trimming come from the DNA, and the V and J calls and clone size come from that table. The table has approximately 210,000 clones, around 84% seen once. V was clipped by 0 bases and J by 9 bases, with 13 bases between them. In germline, CDR1 is SGHRS, CDR2 YFSETQ. The CDR3 covers 15 residues. The Seattle patients, enrolled during active infection, were followed longitudinally.

The chain combines TRBV5-1 with TRBJ1-6; a possible D gene is TRBD1 (6 bases). Specimen: peripheral blood. The sequence came from a man aged 50 or older with COVID-19, enrolled during active disease. The CDR3 sequence: CASSLDRAGSSPLHF. For the CDR3, the DNA is TGCGCCAGCAGCTTGGACAGGGCAGGTAGTTCACCCCTCCACTTT.